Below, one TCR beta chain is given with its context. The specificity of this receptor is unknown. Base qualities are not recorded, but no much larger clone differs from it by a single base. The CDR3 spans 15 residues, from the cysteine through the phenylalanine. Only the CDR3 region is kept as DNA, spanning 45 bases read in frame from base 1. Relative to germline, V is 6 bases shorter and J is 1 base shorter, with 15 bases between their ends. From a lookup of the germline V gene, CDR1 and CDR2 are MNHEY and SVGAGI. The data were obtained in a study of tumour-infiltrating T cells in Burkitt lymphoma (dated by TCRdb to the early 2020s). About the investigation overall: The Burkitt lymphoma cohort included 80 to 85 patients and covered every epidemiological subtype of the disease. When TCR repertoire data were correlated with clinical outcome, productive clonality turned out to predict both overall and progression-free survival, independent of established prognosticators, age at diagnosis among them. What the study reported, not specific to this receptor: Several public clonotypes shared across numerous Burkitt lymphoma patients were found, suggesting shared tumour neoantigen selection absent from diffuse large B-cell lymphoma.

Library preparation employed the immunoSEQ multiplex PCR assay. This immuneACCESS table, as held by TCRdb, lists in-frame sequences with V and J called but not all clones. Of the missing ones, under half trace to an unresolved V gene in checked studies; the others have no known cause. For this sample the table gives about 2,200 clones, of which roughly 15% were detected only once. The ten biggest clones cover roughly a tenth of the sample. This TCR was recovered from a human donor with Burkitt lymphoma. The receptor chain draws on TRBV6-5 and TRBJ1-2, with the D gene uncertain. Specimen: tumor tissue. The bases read TGTGCCAGCAGATTAGCGACGGGGATTAACTATGGCTACACCTTC. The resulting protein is CASRLATGINYGYTF.